The text below deals with one T cell receptor (beta chain). As yet, its antigen is unknown. One end of the junction does not line up with germline, which may come from a read error. TCR beta CDR3 region amplification was performed from RNA transcripts. A first-round RT-PCR of the TCR CDR3 used the HTBI primer set. TCRdb passed the multiplex PCR reads through MiXCR, listing each CDR3 protein once. The sample yields roughly 500,000 distinct CDR3 sequences, about 46% seen once. The source of the sample is a study of T cells in Graves' hyperthyroidism and ophthalmopathy. Overall study findings and caveats: Using 13 V-J features, a model discriminated ophthalmopathy from stable hyperthyroidism.

CDR3 size: 17 residues. Germline CDR1 SGHRS, CDR2 YFSETQ. This receptor was obtained from an adult woman with Graves' disease, either hyperthyroidism or ophthalmopathy (not recorded which). The chain employs TRBV5-1 and TRBJ2-6; TRBD1 matches 10 bases. Sequenced sample: peripheral blood or thyroid tissue (not recorded which). CDR3 nucleotide sequence: TGTGCCAGCAGCTACCGGGACAGGGGTTATGGGGCCAACGTCCTGACTTTC. Residues: CASSYRDRGYGANVLTF.